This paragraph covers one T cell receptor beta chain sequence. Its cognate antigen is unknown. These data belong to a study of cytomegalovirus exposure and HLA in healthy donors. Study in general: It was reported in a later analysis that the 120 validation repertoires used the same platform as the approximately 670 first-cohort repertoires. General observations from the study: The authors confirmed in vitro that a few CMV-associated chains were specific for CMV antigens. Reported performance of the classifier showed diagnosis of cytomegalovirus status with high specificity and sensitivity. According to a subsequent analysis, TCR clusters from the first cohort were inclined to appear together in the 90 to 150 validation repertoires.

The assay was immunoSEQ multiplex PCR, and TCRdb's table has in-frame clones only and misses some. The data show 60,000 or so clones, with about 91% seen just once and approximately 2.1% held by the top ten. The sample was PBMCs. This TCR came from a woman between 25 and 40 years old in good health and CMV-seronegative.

This chain's CDR3 is CASSIDPWMGENTEAFF. DNA for the CDR3: TGTGCCAGTAGTATAGATCCCTGGATGGGCGAGAACACTGAAGCTTTCTTT. The J gene is TRBJ1-1, the V gene TRBV19; D gene uncertain. The CDR3 length is 17 residues. In germline, CDR1 is LNHDA, CDR2 SQIVND (reference sequence). V was shortened by 0 bases and J by 1 base, with 15 bases between the two germline ends.